Given below is one T cell receptor beta chain in context. Its antigen is not yet known. No much larger clone exists at a distance of one base, and base qualities are not known. The sample's treatment or condition label is to be understood as: around 19 received Ad26.COV2.S at low or high dose, single or two shots; five or six received placebo; per-sample allocation not given. Repertoires of vaccine and placebo recipients were sequenced from samples collected on day 63 after the first injection. Between 29 July and 7 August 2020, Cohort 1b enrolled about 27 adults aged 18-55 years at one site in Boston, USA. Ad26.COV2.S consisted of a replication-incompetent adenovirus type 26 vector by which a prefusion-stabilized SARS-CoV-2 spike protein from the original Wuhan strain was expressed. The immunoSEQ Assay was the method used to sequence TCRbeta CDR3 regions. After extraction, genomic DNA underwent amplification by bias-controlled multiplex PCR, followed by high-throughput sequencing. The authors processed their data as follows. To quantify the absolute abundance of every unique TCRbeta CDR3 region, sequences were collapsed and filtered. T cell fraction was estimated by normalizing TCRbeta template counts to usable DNA, with usable DNA measured through amplification of reference genes found in all nucleated cells. Repertoire TCRs were annotated as SARS-CoV-2-specific by exact matching of V gene, CDR3 amino acid sequence and J gene to a known reactive TCR set. The reference SARS-CoV-2 TCR set came from MIRA and was filtered for enrichment in COVID-19-positive ImmuneCODE repertoires, removing public or cross-reactive TCRs. Drawing on the MIRA antigens, annotated TCRs were analysed further at the level of specific ORF or position within ORF. Breadth was defined as the number of annotated unique rearrangements divided by the total number of unique productive rearrangements, and depth was defined as the summed frequency of the annotated unique rearrangements. Two-sided Wilcoxon rank-sum tests were applied when comparing TCR breadth between groups. As stored in TCRdb, this immuneACCESS dataset retains in-frame rearrangements with V and J assigned. A fraction of the clones does not appear; measured against another copy, unresolved V genes explain less than half of the discrepancy, and the remainder lacks a known reason. D and trimming were read from the DNA, whereas the V and J calls and clone size are those reported in that table. Recorded for this sample are approximately 460,000 clones; about nine tenths of them occurred a single time. The top ten clones comprise 1.5% to 2% of the sample.

This record comes from a study of Ad26.COV2.S vaccination and SARS-CoV-2 variants (dated by TCRdb to about 2021). For context, the study as a whole: Donors in the vaccine arm were drawn from COV1001, a multicentre, randomized, double-blind, placebo-controlled phase I-IIa trial testing Ad26.COV2.S in healthy adults. Ad26.COV2.S was administered intramuscularly at 5 x 10^10 or 1 x 10^11 viral particles, either as a single shot or as two shots given 56 days apart. TCRbeta repertoire sequencing served as the tool for gauging how specific and how broad the SARS-CoV-2-reactive T cell receptors were following Ad26.COV2.S vaccination. The TCR-sequenced set comprised approximately 32 samples: approximately 19 Ad26.COV2.S vaccine recipients, 5 placebo recipients and 8 SARS-CoV-2 convalescent individuals. Participants in the trial were split at random into five groups of five each, receiving low-dose or high-dose Ad26.COV2.S once or twice, or else placebo on both occasions. Throughout the experiments and outcome assessment, investigators stayed blinded to trial group allocation.

The research as a whole found: After vaccination, spike-specific CD8+ and CD4+ T cell responses were reported to show substantial breadth. Compared with placebo recipients, Ad26.COV2.S recipients showed higher spike-specific TCR breadth (P = 0.0014). The study was not powered to compare responses between vaccine doses or regimens. The authors noted that total T cell responses may have been underestimated by the TCR breadth and depth analyses. Comparable non-spike TCR breadth was observed between vaccine and placebo recipients, consistent with only spike being contained in the vaccine.

The germline V gene provides CDR1 MNHEY and CDR2 SVGAGI. There are 14 amino acids in the CDR3, from cysteine to phenylalanine inclusive. The read is trimmed to its CDR3 DNA, 42 bases read in frame from base 1. V lost 3 bases and J lost 3 bases; the stretch between them is 6 bases long. The source material was peripheral blood, sampled in a trial of Ad26.COV2.S vaccine versus placebo. This TCR derives from a person aged 18-60 years who received the Ad26.COV2.S COVID-19 vaccine or a placebo. Recombination linked TRBV6-5 to TRBJ1-6; a weak D assignment points to TRBD1 (5 bases agree). The DNA is as follows: TGTGCCAGCAGTTATCAGGGCTATAATTCACCCCTCCACTTT. Translated, it reads CASSYQGYNSPLHF.